This TCR beta chain was sequenced for a study of T-cell reconstitution after alpha-beta-depleted transplantation in children. General study findings and limits: T cells produced anew were the main source of T-cell counts and diversity one year after transplant. Reportedly, roughly two months post-transplant, alpha-beta T cells arose from several hundred expanded graft clones.

This clonotype was seen at least ten times. Its specificity is unknown. The CDR3 consists of 14 residues. V was trimmed by 7 bases and J by 5 bases, leaving 18 bases between them. Unique molecular identifiers were incorporated into the prepared TCRbeta library. One entry per CDR3 protein results from TCRdb running MiXCR on the PCR reads. The sample includes 200,000 or so distinct CDR3 sequences, roughly 6.3% of them seen just once. V and J are TRBV12-3 or TRBV12-4 and TRBJ2-7; D may match TRBD1 or TRBD2 (5 bases each). This receptor was identified in a girl in the first two years of life with combined immunodeficiency, due to receive a stem cell transplant. The sequences come from PBMCs, collected before TCRalphabeta/CD19-depleted stem cell transplant. The CDR3 DNA reads as TGTGCCAGCACTCCCACAGCCCGAGGGGACGAGCAGTACTTC. Protein product: CASTPTARGDEQYF.